Sequencing of this T cell receptor beta chain was carried out in a study of T-cell memory formation after mild COVID-19. Study outcomes and limitations: Later expanders leaned CD4+, whereas clones that contracted between day 15 and 85 were balanced CD4/CD8. The appearance of some responding clones in pre-infection memory suggested that cross-reactive memory joined. Chiefly within CM and EM were the contracting CD4+ clones; CD8+ ones were within EMRA.

There are a few counts of this clonotype. Its antigen is not identified. TCRdb redid the calling of the 5' RACE reads with MiXCR, one entry per CDR3 protein. Among hundreds of thousands of distinct CDR3 sequences listed, more than 15% were seen once. Germline CDR1 LGHDT, CDR2 YNNKEL (reference sequence). The CDR3 contains 16 residues. V was clipped by 1 base and J by 1 base, with 13 bases between them. The chain joins TRBV3-1 to TRBJ1-1; TRBD1 might be the D (5 bases). The TCR comes from a man aged 18 to 29 who had mild COVID-19 (a few samples of this study predate the infection). Cell type and time point are not known. Sample: PBMCs or a T cell subset sorted from them (not recorded which). The chain's CDR3 is CASSQAWAGSNTEAFF. In DNA form, the CDR3 reads TGTGCCAGCAGCCAAGCATGGGCAGGGTCGAACACTGAAGCTTTCTTT.